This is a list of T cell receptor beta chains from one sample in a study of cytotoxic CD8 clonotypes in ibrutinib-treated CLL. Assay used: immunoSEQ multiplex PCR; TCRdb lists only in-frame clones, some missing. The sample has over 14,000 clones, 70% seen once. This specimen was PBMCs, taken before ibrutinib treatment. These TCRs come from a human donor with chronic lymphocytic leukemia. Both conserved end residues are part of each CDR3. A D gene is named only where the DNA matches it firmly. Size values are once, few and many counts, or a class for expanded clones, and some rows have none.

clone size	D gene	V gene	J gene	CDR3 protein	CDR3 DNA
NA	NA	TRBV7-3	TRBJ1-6	CASSQGSENSPLHF	TGTGCCAGCAGCCAGGGGTCGGAAAATTCACCCCTCCACTTT
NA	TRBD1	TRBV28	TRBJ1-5	CASSLDRGNQPQHF	TGTGCCAGCAGTTTGGACAGGGGAAATCAGCCCCAGCATTTT
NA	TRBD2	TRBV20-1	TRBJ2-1	CSATPGTSGVF	TGCAGTGCTACCCCCGGGACTAGCGGGGTCTTC
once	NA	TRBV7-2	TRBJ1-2	CASSLGATPNYGYTF	TGTGCCAGCAGCTTAGGAGCTACACCTAACTATGGCTACACCTTC
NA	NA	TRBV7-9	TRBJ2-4	CASSPPPGRLQYF	TGTGCCAGCAGCCCTCCGCCCGGGCGACTTCAGTACTTC
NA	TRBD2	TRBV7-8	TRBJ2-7	CASSLGASGRLRAYEQYF	TGTGCCAGCAGCTTAGGGGCTAGCGGGAGGCTACGGGCCTACGAGCAGTACTTC
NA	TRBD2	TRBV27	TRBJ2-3	CASSFRTSGRDTQYF	TGTGCCAGCAGTTTTCGGACTAGCGGGAGGGATACGCAGTATTTT
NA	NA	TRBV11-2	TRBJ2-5	CASSLGGQTQETQYF	TGTGCCAGCAGCTTAGGGGGGCAGACCCAAGAGACCCAGTACTTC
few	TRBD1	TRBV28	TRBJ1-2	CASSPGGGSYGYTF	TGTGCCAGCAGCCCCGGAGGGGGCAGCTATGGCTACACCTTC
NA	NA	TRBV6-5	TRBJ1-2	CASRPHWRSNYGYTF	TGTGCCAGCAGGCCGCATTGGCGGTCCAACTATGGCTACACCTTC
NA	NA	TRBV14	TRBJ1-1	CASSHGMNTEAFF	TGTGCCAGCAGCCACGGCATGAACACTGAAGCTTTCTTT
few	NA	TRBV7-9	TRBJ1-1	CASTPGAGRVTEAFF	TGTGCCAGCACCCCCGGGGCAGGGCGGGTAACGGAAGCTTTCTTT
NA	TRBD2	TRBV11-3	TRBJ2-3	CASSLGASGSTDTQYF	TGTGCCAGCAGCTTAGGGGCTAGCGGGAGCACAGATACGCAGTATTTT
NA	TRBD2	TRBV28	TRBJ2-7	CASTGGTSAPYEQYF	TGTGCCAGCACCGGCGGGACTAGCGCCCCTTACGAGCAGTACTTC
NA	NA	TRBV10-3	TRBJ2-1	CAISDPGWGAPSYNEQFF	TGTGCCATCAGTGATCCCGGGTGGGGGGCCCCTTCCTACAATGAGCAGTTCTTC
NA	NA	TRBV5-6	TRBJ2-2	CASSPDSSTGELFF	TGTGCCAGCAGCCCCGACAGCAGCACCGGGGAGCTGTTTTTT
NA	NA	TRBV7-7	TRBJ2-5	CASSLSWGKETQYF	TGTGCTAGCAGCTTAAGTTGGGGAAAAGAGACCCAGTACTTC
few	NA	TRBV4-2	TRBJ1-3	CASSHRPDGSGNTIYF	TGTGCCAGCAGCCATAGGCCCGACGGGTCTGGAAACACCATATATTTT
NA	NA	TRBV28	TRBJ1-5	CASSFWTLWGSNQPQHF	TGTGCCAGCAGTTTCTGGACCCTCTGGGGGAGCAATCAGCCCCAGCATTTT
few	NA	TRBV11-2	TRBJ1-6	CASSLGGQAHSPLHF	TGTGCCAGCAGCTTAGGGGGGCAGGCCCATTCACCCCTCCACTTT
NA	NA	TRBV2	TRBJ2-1	CASSELAVGSYNEQFF	TGTGCCAGCAGTGAATTAGCGGTCGGCAGCTACAATGAGCAGTTCTTC
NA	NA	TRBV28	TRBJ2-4	CASSSHPQGLANIQYF	TGTGCCAGCAGTTCCCACCCACAGGGTCTCGCGAACATTCAGTACTTC
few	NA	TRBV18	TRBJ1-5	CASSRSGWDNQPQHF	TGTGCCAGCTCACGGTCAGGGTGGGACAATCAGCCCCAGCATTTT
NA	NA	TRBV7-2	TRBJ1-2	CASSPPGAQANYGYTF	TGTGCCAGCAGCCCCCCCGGGGCCCAAGCTAACTATGGCTACACCTTC
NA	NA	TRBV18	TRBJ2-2	CATRTGRQDSNTGELFF	TGTGCCACCCGAACGGGAAGGCAGGATTCGAACACCGGGGAGCTGTTTTTT
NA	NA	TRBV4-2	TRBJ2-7	CASSQEWGPAYEQYF	TGTGCCAGCAGCCAAGAGTGGGGGCCTGCCTACGAGCAGTACTTC
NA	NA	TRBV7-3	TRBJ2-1	CASSLIVASNEQFF	TGTGCCAGCAGCTTAATCGTAGCGAGCAATGAGCAGTTCTTC
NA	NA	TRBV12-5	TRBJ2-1	CASGLVVFGGEQFF	TGTGCTAGTGGTTTGGTAGTCTTCGGTGGTGAGCAGTTCTTC
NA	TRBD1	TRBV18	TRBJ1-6	CASSPRGPENNSPLHF	TGTGCCAGCTCACCAAGGGGGCCGGAGAATAATTCACCCCTCCACTTT
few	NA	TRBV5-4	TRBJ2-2	CASSPGGALNTGELFF	TGTGCCAGCAGCCCTGGGGGGGCACTTAACACCGGGGAGCTGTTTTTT
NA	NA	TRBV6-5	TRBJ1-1	CASRFDRRGAEAFF	TGTGCCAGCAGATTTGACAGACGGGGCGCTGAAGCTTTCTTT
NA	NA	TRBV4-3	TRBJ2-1	CASSQFSGPYNEQFF	TGCGCCAGCAGCCAGTTTTCGGGGCCTTACAATGAGCAGTTCTTC
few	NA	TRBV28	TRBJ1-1	CASRPSAPEAFF	TGTGCCAGCAGACCCTCTGCCCCGGAAGCTTTCTTT
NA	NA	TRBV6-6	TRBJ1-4	CASIRVAATNEKLFF	TGTGCCAGCATAAGAGTTGCGGCAACTAATGAAAAACTGTTTTTT
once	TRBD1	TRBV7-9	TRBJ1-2	CASSPQGGGYTF	TGTGCCAGCAGCCCCCAGGGGGGTGGCTACACCTTC
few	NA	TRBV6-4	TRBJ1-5	CASSEAGGGNQPQHF	TGTGCCAGCAGTGAGGCCGGGGGAGGCAATCAGCCCCAGCATTTT
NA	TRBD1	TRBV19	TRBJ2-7	CASSMGQGAGEQYF	TGTGCCAGTAGTATGGGCCAGGGGGCTGGCGAGCAGTACTTC
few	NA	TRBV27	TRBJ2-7	CASSYRDSLYF	TGTGCCAGCAGTTACCGGGACTCCCTGTACTTC
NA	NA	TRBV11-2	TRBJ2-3	CASSLDGSTDTQYF	TGTGCCAGCAGCTTAGACGGTTCCACAGATACGCAGTATTTT
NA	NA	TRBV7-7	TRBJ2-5	CASSLGPVGAGFLEQETQYF	TGTGCTAGCAGCTTGGGCCCCGTTGGGGCGGGGTTCCTAGAACAAGAGACCCAGTACTTC
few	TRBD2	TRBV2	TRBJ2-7	CASSALAGGGEQYF	TGTGCCAGCAGTGCCCTAGCGGGGGGCGGGGAGCAGTACTTC
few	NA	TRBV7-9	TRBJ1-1	CASSFLGHMNTEAFF	TGTGCCAGCAGCTTCCTGGGACATATGAACACTGAAGCTTTCTTT
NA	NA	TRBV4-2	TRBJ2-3	CASSQGGGSTDTQYF	TGTGCCAGCAGCCAAGGTGGGGGAAGCACAGATACGCAGTATTTT
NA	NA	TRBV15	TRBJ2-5	CATSRALRPSYQETQYF	TGTGCCACCAGCAGAGCCTTGAGACCATCGTACCAAGAGACCCAGTACTTC
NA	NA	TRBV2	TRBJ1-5	CASSGAENQPQHF	TGTGCCAGCAGTGGGGCGGAAAATCAGCCCCAGCATTTT
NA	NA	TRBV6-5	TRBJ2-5	CASRGGGETQYF	TGTGCCAGCAGGGGGGGCGGGGAGACCCAGTACTTC
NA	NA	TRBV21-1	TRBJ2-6	CASPQGGLAFSGANVLTF	TGTGCCAGCCCCCAGGGCGGACTAGCCTTCTCTGGGGCCAACGTCCTGACTTTC
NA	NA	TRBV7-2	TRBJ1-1	CASSTYTNTEAFF	TGTGCCAGCAGCACCTACACGAACACTGAAGCTTTCTTT
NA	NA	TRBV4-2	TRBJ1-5	CASSHPGTHSNQPQHF	TGTGCCAGCAGCCACCCCGGGACCCATAGCAATCAGCCCCAGCATTTT
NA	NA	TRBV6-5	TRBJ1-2	CASSREGWYGYTF	TGTGCCAGCAGCAGGGAAGGGTGGTATGGCTACACCTTC
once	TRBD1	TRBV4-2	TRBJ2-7	CASSHQHTQGDEQYF	TGTGCCAGCAGCCACCAACACACACAGGGGGACGAGCAGTACTTC
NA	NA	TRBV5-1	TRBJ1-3	CASSYGASSGNTIYF	TGCGCCAGCAGCTACGGGGCCTCGTCTGGAAACACCATATATTTT
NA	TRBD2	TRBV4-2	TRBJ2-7	CASTPGVSGSYEQYF	TGTGCCAGCACCCCCGGGGTTAGCGGGAGCTACGAGCAGTACTTC
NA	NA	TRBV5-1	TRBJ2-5	CASSDGQRVPETQYF	TGCGCCAGCAGCGACGGACAGCGGGTGCCGGAGACCCAGTACTTC
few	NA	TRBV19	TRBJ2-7	CASRAGPTGEQYF	TGTGCCAGTCGAGCTGGCCCGACGGGCGAGCAGTACTTC